One sample yielded the 8 T cell receptor beta chains listed below, sequenced in a study of cytomegalovirus exposure and HLA in healthy donors (dated by TCRdb to about 2017). Libraries were constructed by the immunoSEQ multiplex PCR assay. A mixture of 60 forward primers for TCR Vbeta segments and 13 reverse primers for TCR Jbeta segments was used in the multiplex PCR. Sourced from immuneACCESS, this table was stored by TCRdb with only in-frame sequences that have V and J called. A share of the clones is absent; for the studies checked, an unresolved V gene accounts for under half, and the remainder has no known explanation. For this sample, the table gives over 100,000 clones. The biggest ten clones account for over 1.5% of the sample. Material: PBMCs. The receptors originated from a man between 18 and 35 years old in good health and CMV-seronegative.

The chain links TRBV19 to TRBJ1-2; D is undetermined. CDR1 and CDR2 from the germline V gene are LNHDA and SQIVND (reference sequence). V was trimmed by 7 bases and J by 4 bases, leaving 13 bases between them. The CDR3 consists of 13 residues. The CDR3 reads CASNPTSSYGYTF. The CDR3 DNA is TGTGCCAGTAATCCCACATCCTCCTATGGCTACACCTTC.

This chain uses TRBV28 with TRBJ1-6; D is uncertain. Germline-derived CDR1 and CDR2 are MDHEN and SYDVKM. CDR3 length equals 17 residues. V was pared by 2 bases and J by 0 bases, with 11 bases between. The CDR3 region is CASSLIYPGSYNSPLHF. The DNA for the CDR3 is TGTGCCAGCAGTTTAATTTACCCCGGCTCCTATAATTCACCCCTCCACTTT.

The V gene is TRBV9, the J gene TRBJ1-5; a weak D match, TRBD1 (5 bases). CDR1 and CDR2 (germline): SGDLS, YYNGEE. V lost 3 bases and J lost 3, with 10 bases in between. The CDR3 is 14 residues long. The CDR3 here is CASSGRQFNQPQHF. In DNA, the CDR3 is TGTGCCAGCAGCGGCCGACAGTTCAATCAGCCCCAGCATTTT.

The chain combines TRBV19 with TRBJ2-5, with TRBD2 as a possible D gene (5 bases). The CDR3 has 12 amino acids. Between the trimmed V and J ends, which lost 5 bases and 3 bases, there was a span of 7 bases. Germline-derived CDR1 and CDR2 are LNHDA and SQIVND (reference sequence). CDR3: CASSPREETQYF. As DNA, the CDR3 is TGTGCCAGTAGTCCGCGGGAAGAGACCCAGTACTTC.

V is TRBV7-8 and J is TRBJ1-5; 12 nucleotides match TRBD1. Germline values: CDR1 SGHVS, CDR2 FQNEAQ. The V and J ends lost 1 base and 2 bases, in that order; junction bases with no gene match: 3. The CDR3 extends over 17 amino acids. The CDR3 loop is CASSLERDRGRNQPQHF. DNA for the CDR3: TGTGCCAGCAGCTTAGAGAGGGACAGGGGGCGCAATCAGCCCCAGCATTTT.

This chain joins TRBV28 and TRBJ2-5, with no clear D. V lost 5 bases and J 3 bases, leaving 13 bases between the germline ends. The CDR3 contains 14 residues. In germline, CDR1 is MDHEN, CDR2 SYDVKM. In DNA, the CDR3 is TGTGCCAGCAGTACCTACAGAAATAAAGAGACCCAGTACTTC. Translated, it gives CASSTYRNKETQYF. The full variable domain, with the rest looked up from reference TRBV28 and TRBJ2-5, is DVKVTQSSRYLVKRTGEKVFLECVQDMDHENMFWYRQDPGLGLRLIYFSYDVKMKEKGDIPEGYSVSREKKERFSLILESASTNQTSMYLCASSTYRNKETQYFGPGTRLLVL.

This sequence joins TRBV10-3 and TRBJ1-5; 9 bases map to TRBD1. Germline lookup yields CDR1 ENHRY and CDR2 SYGVKD. The CDR3 is made up of 14 amino acids. The V segment lost 5 bases and the J segment 5 bases; nucleotides outside the gene matches: 4. The CDR3 reads CAISRTGEYQPQHF. The DNA of the CDR3 is TGTGCCATCAGTAGGACAGGGGAGTATCAGCCCCAGCATTTT.

The J gene is TRBJ2-2, the V gene TRBV5-4, with D maybe TRBD2 (5 bases). CDR1 is SGHNT and CDR2 is YYREEE in the germline V gene (reference sequence). Trimming removed 1 base from V and 5 bases from J, with 15 bases in between. This CDR3 is built from 16 residues. The CDR3 DNA reads as TGTGCCAGCAGCTTGTTCATCGGGATGGGTACCGGGGAGCTGTTTTTT. Encoded protein: CASSLFIGMGTGELFF.